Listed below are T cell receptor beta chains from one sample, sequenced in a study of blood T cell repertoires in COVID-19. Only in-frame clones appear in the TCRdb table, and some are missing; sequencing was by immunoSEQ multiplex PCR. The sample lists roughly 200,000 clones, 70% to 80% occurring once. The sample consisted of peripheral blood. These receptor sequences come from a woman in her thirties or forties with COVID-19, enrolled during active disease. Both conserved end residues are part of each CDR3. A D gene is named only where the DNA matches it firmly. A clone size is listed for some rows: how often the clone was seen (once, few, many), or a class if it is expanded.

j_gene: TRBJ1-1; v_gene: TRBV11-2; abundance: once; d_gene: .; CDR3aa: CASSLTPGGRNTEAFF; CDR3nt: TGTGCCAGCAGCTTAACCCCGGGGGGCAGGAACACTGAAGCTTTCTTT
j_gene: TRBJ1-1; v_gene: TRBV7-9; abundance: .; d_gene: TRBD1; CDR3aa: CASSLQGGNTEAFF; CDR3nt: TGTGCCAGCAGCTTACAGGGGGGGAACACTGAAGCTTTCTTT
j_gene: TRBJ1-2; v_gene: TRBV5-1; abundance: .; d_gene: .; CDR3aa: CASSLGGRNYGYTF; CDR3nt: TGCGCCAGCAGCTTGGGGGGCAGGAACTATGGCTACACCTTC
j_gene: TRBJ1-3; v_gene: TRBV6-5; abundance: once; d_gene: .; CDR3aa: CASSHRVGNTIYF; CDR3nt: TGTGCCAGCAGTCACAGGGTTGGAAACACCATATATTTT
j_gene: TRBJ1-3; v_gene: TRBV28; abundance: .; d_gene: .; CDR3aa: CASSLGGGSGNTIYF; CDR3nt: TGTGCCAGCAGTTTGGGAGGAGGGTCTGGAAACACCATATATTTT
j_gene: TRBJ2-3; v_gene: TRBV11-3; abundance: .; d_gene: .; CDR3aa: CASSLSWQAESTDTQYF; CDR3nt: TGTGCCAGCAGCTTAAGTTGGCAAGCGGAGAGCACAGATACGCAGTATTTT
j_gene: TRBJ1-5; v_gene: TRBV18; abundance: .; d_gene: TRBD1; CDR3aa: CASSPPRQGKGNQPQHF; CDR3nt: TGTGCCAGCTCACCGCCCAGACAGGGGAAGGGGAATCAGCCCCAGCATTTT
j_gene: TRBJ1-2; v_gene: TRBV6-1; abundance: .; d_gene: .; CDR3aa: CASSEAAVDGYTF; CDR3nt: TGTGCCAGCAGTGAAGCGGCGGTTGATGGCTACACCTTC
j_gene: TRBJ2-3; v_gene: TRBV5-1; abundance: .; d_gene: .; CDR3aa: CASSLGGTTLDTQYF; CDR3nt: TGCGCCAGCAGCTTGGGCGGGACCACCTTAGATACGCAGTATTTT
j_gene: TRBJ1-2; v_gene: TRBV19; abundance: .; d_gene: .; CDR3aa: CASSIGISYGYTF; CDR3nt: TGTGCCAGTAGTATCGGGATTTCCTATGGCTACACCTTC
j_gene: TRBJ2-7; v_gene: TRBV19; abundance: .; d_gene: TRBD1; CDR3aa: CASSIQAAGTGAPYEQYF; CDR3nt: TGTGCCAGTAGTATACAAGCAGCCGGGACAGGGGCACCCTACGAGCAGTACTTC
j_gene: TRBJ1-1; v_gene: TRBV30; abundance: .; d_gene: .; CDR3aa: CAWKGKNTEAFF; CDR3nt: TGTGCCTGGAAGGGGAAGAACACTGAAGCTTTCTTT
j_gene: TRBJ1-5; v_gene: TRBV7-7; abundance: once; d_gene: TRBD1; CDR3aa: CASSLVRGQGTNQPQHF; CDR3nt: TGTGCCAGCAGCTTAGTTCGGGGACAGGGTACCAATCAGCCCCAGCATTTT
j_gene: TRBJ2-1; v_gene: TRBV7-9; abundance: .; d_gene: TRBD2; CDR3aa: CATRLANYNEQFF; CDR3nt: TGTGCCACCAGACTAGCGAATTACAATGAGCAGTTCTTC
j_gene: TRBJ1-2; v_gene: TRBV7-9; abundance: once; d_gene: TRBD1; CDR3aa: CASSFTGGDFYGYTF; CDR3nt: TGTGCCAGCAGCTTTACAGGGGGCGATTTTTATGGCTACACCTTC
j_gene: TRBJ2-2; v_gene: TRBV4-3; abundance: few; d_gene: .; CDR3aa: CASSQVVTGELFF; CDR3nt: TGCGCCAGCAGCCAAGTAGTTACCGGGGAGCTGTTTTTT
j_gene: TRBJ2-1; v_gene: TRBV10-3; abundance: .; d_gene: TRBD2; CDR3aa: CAISETSAGEQFF; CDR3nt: TGTGCCATCAGTGAGACTAGCGCGGGAGAGCAGTTCTTC
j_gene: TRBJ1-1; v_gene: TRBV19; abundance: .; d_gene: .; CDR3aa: CASSNRERTEAFF; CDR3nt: TGTGCCAGTAGTAACAGGGAACGCACTGAAGCTTTCTTT
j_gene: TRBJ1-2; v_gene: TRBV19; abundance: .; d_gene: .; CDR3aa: CASSIAGVGYTF; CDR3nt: TGTGCCAGTAGTATTGCCGGGGTAGGCTACACCTTC
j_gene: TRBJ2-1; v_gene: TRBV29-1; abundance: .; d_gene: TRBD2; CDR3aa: CSVMERDYTYNEQFF; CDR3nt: TGCAGCGTCATGGAGCGGGACTACACCTACAATGAGCAGTTCTTC
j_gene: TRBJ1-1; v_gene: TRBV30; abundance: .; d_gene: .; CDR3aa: CAWSAHSNTEAFF; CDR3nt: TGTGCCTGGAGTGCCCACTCGAACACTGAAGCTTTCTTT
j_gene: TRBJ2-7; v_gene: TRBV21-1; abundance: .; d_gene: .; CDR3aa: CASSPKIGTRILAGNYEQYF; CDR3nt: TGTGCCAGCAGCCCAAAGATTGGGACCCGAATACTAGCGGGGAACTACGAGCAGTACTTC
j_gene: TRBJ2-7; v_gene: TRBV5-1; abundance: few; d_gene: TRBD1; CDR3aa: CASSPRDRGHEQYF; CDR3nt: TGCGCCAGCAGCCCTCGGGACAGGGGACACGAGCAGTACTTC
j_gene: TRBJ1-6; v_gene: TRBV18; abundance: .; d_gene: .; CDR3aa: CASSPREGSPLHF; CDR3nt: TGTGCCAGCTCTCCCAGGGAGGGGTCACCCCTCCACTTT
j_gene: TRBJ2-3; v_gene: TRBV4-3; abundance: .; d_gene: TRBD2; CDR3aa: CASSQDESAGGTDTQYF; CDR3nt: TGCGCCAGCAGCCAAGATGAGTCGGCGGGGGGTACAGATACGCAGTATTTT
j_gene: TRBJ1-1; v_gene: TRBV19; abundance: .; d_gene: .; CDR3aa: CASKTNPNTEAFF; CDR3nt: TGTGCCAGTAAGACTAATCCGAACACTGAAGCTTTCTTT
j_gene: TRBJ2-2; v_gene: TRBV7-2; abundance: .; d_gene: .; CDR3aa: CASSFARGMNTGELFF; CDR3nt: TGTGCCAGCAGCTTCGCGCGGGGCATGAACACCGGGGAGCTGTTTTTT
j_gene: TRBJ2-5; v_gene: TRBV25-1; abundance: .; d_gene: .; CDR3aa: CASSETRQETQYF; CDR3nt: TGTGCCAGCAGTGAGACTAGACAAGAGACCCAGTACTTC
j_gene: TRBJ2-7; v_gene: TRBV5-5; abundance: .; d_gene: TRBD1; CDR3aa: CASSSTWTGGSEQYF; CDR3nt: TGTGCCAGCAGCAGTACCTGGACAGGGGGAAGCGAGCAGTACTTC
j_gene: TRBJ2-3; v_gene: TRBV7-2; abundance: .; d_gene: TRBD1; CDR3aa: CASSLIISAGGYTDTQYF; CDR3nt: TGTGCCAGCAGCTTAATTATCAGCGCAGGGGGTTACACAGATACGCAGTATTTT